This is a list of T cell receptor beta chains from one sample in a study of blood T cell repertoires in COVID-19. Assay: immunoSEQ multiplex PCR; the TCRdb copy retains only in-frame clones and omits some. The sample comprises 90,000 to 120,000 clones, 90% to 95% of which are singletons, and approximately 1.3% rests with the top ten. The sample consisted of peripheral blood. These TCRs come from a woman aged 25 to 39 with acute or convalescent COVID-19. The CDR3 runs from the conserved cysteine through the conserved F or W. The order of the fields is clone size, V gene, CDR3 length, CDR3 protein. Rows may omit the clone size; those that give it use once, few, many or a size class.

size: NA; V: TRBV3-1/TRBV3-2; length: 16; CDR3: CASSQDHRLRNTEAFF
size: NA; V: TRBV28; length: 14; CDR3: CASSLGGDPYEQYF
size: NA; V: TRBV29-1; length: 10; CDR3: CSALNTEAFF
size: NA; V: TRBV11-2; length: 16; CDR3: CASSLVQGISGNTIYF
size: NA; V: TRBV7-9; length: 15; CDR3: CASSPRTETNTEAFF
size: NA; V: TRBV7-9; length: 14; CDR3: CASRDKVDGNTIYF
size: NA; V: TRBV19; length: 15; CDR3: CASSITGDPGEKLFF
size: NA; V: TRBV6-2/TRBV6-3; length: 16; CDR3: CASSYSPEGTGSPLHF
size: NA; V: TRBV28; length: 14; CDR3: CASGLSGRGQTQYF
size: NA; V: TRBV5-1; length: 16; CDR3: CASSLERGRPDSPLHF
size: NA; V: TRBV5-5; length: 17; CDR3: CASSLGRVRGSGTEAFF
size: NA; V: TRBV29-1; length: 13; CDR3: CSVEETGLTEAFF
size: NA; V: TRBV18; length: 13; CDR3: CASSADRNTEAFF
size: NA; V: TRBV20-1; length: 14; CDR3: CSASNQGSYNEQFF
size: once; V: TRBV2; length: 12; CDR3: CASSVSGYEQYF
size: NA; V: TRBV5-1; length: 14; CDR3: CASSRQGDNSPLHF
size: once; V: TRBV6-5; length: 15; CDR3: CASSSRQGAYNEQFF
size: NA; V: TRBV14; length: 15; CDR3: CASSQVTGAGGTQYF
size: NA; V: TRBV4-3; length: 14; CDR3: CASSQRGRGNEQFF
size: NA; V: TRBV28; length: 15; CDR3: CAVISGAGSGNTIYF
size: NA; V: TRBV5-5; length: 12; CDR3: CASRQGAYGYTF
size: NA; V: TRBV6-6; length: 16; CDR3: CASSYVWTGAGNTIYF
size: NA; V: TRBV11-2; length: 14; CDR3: CASSPLAGGNEQFF
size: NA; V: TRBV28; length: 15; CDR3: CASSHGLPGANVLTF
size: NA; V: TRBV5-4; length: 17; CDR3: CASSLNSGRGRRNEQFF